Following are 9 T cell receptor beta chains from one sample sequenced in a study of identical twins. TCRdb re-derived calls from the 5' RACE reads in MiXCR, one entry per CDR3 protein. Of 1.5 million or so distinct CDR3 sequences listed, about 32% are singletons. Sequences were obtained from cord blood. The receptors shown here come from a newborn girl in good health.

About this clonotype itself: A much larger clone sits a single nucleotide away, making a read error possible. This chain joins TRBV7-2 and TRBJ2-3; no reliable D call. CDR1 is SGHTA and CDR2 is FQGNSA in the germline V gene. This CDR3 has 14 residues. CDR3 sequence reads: CAGSPEPLTDTQYF. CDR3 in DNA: TGTGCCGGCAGCCCAGAACCATTAACAGATACGCAGTATTTT.

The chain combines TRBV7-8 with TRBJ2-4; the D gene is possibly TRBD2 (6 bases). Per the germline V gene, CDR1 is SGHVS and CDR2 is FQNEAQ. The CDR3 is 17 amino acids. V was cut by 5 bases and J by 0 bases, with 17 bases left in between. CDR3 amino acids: CASSLLVAGIAKNIQYF. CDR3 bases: TGTGCCAGCAGCCTCTTGGTTGCGGGGATAGCCAAAAACATTCAGTACTTC.

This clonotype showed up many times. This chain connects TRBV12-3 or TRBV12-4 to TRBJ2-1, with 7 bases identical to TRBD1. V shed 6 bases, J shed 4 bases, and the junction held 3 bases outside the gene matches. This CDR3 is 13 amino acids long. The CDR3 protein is CASSPTGYNEQFF. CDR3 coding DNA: TGTGCCAGCAGCCCGACAGGGTACAATGAGCAGTTCTTC.

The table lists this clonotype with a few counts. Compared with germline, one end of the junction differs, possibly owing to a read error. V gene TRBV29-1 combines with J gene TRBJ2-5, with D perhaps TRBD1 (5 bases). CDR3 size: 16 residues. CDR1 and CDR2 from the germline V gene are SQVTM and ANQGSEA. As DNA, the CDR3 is TGCAGCGTAGAAGCAGGGATGGCCCCTTCCCAAGAGACCCAGTACTTC. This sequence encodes CSVEAGMAPSQETQYF.

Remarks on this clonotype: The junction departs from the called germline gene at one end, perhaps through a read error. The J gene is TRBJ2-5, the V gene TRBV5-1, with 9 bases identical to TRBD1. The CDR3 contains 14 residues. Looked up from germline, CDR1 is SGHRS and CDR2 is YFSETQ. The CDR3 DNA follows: TGCGCCAGCAGCTCAGGGACAGGGCGAGAGACCCTGTACTTC. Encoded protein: CASSSGTGRETLYF.

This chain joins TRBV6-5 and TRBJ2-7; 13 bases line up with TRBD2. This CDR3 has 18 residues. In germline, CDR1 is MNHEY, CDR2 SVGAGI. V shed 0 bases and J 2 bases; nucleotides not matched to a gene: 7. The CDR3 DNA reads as TGTGCCAGCAGTTACTCTCTAGGGACTAGCGGGATGCCCTACGAGCAGTACTTC. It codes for CASSYSLGTSGMPYEQYF.

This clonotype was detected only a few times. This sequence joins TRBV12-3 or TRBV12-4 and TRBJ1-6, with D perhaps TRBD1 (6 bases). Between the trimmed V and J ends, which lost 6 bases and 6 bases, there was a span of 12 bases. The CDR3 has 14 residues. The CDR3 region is CASSRNRANSPLHF. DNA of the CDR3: TGTGCCAGCAGCCGGAACAGGGCTAATTCACCCCTCCACTTT.

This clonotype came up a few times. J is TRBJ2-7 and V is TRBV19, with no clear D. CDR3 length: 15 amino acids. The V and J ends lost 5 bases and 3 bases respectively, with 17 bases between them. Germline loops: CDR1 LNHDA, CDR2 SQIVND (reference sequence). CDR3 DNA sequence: TGTGCCAGTAGTGTGGGCCAAACAATATTCTACGAGCAGTACTTC. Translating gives CASSVGQTIFYEQYF.

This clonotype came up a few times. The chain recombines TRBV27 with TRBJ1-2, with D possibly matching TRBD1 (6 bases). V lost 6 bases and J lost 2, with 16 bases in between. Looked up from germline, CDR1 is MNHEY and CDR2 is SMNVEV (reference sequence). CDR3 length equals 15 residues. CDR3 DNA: TGTGCCAGCAGACAAGCGACAGGTTGGAACTATGGCTACACCTTC. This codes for CASRQATGWNYGYTF.